The 12 T cell receptor beta chains in this list originate from one sample, sequenced in a study of beta chain features in type 1 diabetes. Broader study findings: The study found moderately but significantly shorter TCRB CDR3s in all four CD4+ subsets of Type 1 diabetes patients.

Their specific antigens are unknown. Expressed TCRB transcripts were sequenced, since all the RNA that had been isolated was reverse transcribed. Clones were read by immunoSEQ multiplex PCR, and TCRdb kept only the in-frame ones, dropping some. Of 100,000 to 150,000 clones listed, approximately 16% are singletons. The source material was central memory CD4+ T cells from blood. The receptors derive from a young man with type 1 diabetes.

The chain joins TRBV6-5 to TRBJ2-1; D is unresolved. Germline V gene sequence: CDR1 MNHEY, CDR2 SVGAGI. Trimming took 6 bases from V and 9 from J, leaving 9 bases between them. CDR3 length equals 11 residues. As DNA, the CDR3 is TGTGCCAGCAGACGGAGTTCTGAGCAGTTCTTC. It encodes CASRRSSEQFF.

This clone has more than one count but fewer than ten. The V and J genes are TRBV28 and TRBJ2-7, with D maybe TRBD1 (6 bases). V lost 5 bases to trimming and J lost 2 bases, with 13 bases between them. Germline V gives CDR1 MDHEN, CDR2 SYDVKM. The CDR3 spans 14 residues. CDR3 bases: TGTGCCAGCAGTCGAAACAGGGTCCCCTACGAGCAGTACTTC. Protein sequence: CASSRNRVPYEQYF.

CDR3 protein: CASSLFGYEQYF. The CDR3 DNA reads as TGTGCCAGCAGCTTATTTGGCTACGAGCAGTACTTC. The genes are TRBV7-2 and TRBJ2-7; no firm D call. V shed 2 bases and J shed 3 bases, with 5 bases lying between them. In germline, CDR1 is SGHTA, CDR2 FQGNSA. The CDR3 covers 12 residues.

The gene calls are TRBV19 and TRBJ2-7; D may be TRBD1 (6 bases). From germline, CDR1 is LNHDA and CDR2 SQIVND (reference sequence). There are 14 residues in the CDR3. V gave up 3 bases and J gave up 2 bases, with 11 bases separating them. The CDR3: CASSIMTGAYEQYF. The CDR3 DNA reads TGTGCCAGTAGTATCATGACAGGAGCCTACGAGCAGTACTTC.

The table lists this clone with a few counts. The DNA for the CDR3 is TGCGCCAGCAGCCGAACTCATTTGAGCGGGGGGACCACCTACGAGCAGTACTTC. Amino acid sequence: CASSRTHLSGGTTYEQYF. The J gene is TRBJ2-7, the V gene TRBV4-1; TRBD2 matches 9 bases. The CDR3 totals 18 residues. The germline CDR1 and CDR2 sequences are MGHRA and YSYEKL. V lost 4 bases and J lost 2; bases outside the gene matches: 15.

The V call is TRBV7-8, the J call TRBJ1-1, with 9 bases matching TRBD1. Germline CDR1 and CDR2: SGHVS and FQNEAQ. This CDR3 contains 14 residues. The junction had 2 bases not matched to a gene; V was cut back by 5 bases and J by 1 base. The CDR3: CASSTGQGNTEAFF. The CDR3, as DNA: TGTGCCAGCAGCACGGGACAGGGGAACACTGAAGCTTTCTTT.

This clone was observed a few times. This sequence joins TRBV7-9 and TRBJ2-3, with unresolved D. Trimming cost V 1 base and J 5 bases, with 7 bases left between them. The CDR3 totals 13 residues. Germline assignment: CDR1 SEHNR and CDR2 FQNEAQ (reference sequence). The DNA of the CDR3 is TGTGCCAGCAGCTTAGAGCAGCTAGATACGCAGTATTTT. It yields the protein CASSLEQLDTQYF.

This clone was recorded a few times. V gene TRBV25-1 combines with J gene TRBJ2-5; D possibly matches TRBD1 or TRBD2 (6 bases each). The germline V gene has CDR1 MGHDK and CDR2 SYGVNS. This CDR3 is 14 amino acids long. V was clipped by 6 bases and J by 5 bases, with 16 bases between them. CDR3: CASSLSGGGETQYF. DNA for the CDR3: TGTGCCAGCAGCCTCTCCGGGGGCGGGGAGACCCAGTACTTC. Complete variable domain (other parts from reference TRBV25-1 and TRBJ2-5): EADIYQTPRYLVIGTGKKITLECSQTMGHDKMYWYQQDPGMELHLIHYSYGVNSTEKGDLSSESTVSRIRTEHFPLTLESARPSHTSQYLCASSLSGGGETQYFGPGTRLLVL.

Here the CDR3 DNA reads TGTGCCAGCAGCTCCCGGGGTGGTGGAAACACCATATATTTT. It specifies CASSSRGGGNTIYF. The rearrangement links TRBV7-9 to TRBJ1-3; D is ambiguous. Per germline, CDR1 SEHNR and CDR2 FQNEAQ (reference sequence). There are 14 residues in the CDR3. V was trimmed by 4 bases and J by 3 bases, leaving 10 bases between them. The full variable domain, completed using reference TRBV7-9 and TRBJ1-3, is DTGVSQNPRHKITKRGQNVTFRCDPISEHNRLYWYRQTLGQGPEFLTYFQNEAQLEKSRLLSDRFSAERPKGSFSTLEIQRTEQGDSAMYLCASSSRGGGNTIYFGEGSWLTVV.

The chain has TRBV30 and TRBJ2-7; D unclear. With 2 bases removed from V and 4 bases from J, the gap between germline ends came to 12 bases. The CDR3 spans 13 residues. CDR1 is GTSNPN and CDR2 is SVGIG in the germline V gene (reference sequence). The CDR3 loop reads CAWSPEPIYEQYF. The CDR3 region has the DNA TGTGCCTGGAGTCCCGAACCGATTTACGAGCAGTACTTC.

This clone was counted only a few times. This chain uses TRBV27 with TRBJ2-5, with TRBD2 matching 8 bases. V gave up 3 bases and J gave up 9 bases; unmatched junction bases: 9. There are 14 residues in the CDR3. Germline CDR1 reads MNHEY; CDR2 reads SMNVEV (reference sequence). The DNA for the CDR3 is TGTGCCAGCAGTTTCGTAGCGGGACCAGGGGCCCAGTACTTC. Protein: CASSFVAGPGAQYF.

A single count supports this clone. The chain couples TRBV7-2 to TRBJ2-7, with D perhaps TRBD1 or TRBD2 (5 bases each). V was clipped by 5 bases and J by 6 bases, with 8 bases between them. Germline V gene lookup returns CDR1 SGHTA and CDR2 FQGNSA. The CDR3 consists of 11 residues. The CDR3 is CASSRGAEQYF. The CDR3 DNA reads TGTGCCAGCAGCAGGGGAGCCGAGCAGTACTTC.